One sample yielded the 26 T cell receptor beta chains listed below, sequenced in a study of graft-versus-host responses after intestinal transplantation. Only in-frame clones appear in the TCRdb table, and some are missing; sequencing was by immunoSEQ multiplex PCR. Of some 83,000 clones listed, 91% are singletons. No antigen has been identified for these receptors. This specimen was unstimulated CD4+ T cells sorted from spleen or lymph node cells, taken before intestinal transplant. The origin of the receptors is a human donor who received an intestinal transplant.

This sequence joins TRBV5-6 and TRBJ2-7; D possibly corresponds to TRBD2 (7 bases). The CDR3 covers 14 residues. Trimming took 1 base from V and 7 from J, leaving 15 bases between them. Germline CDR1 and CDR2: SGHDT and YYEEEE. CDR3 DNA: TGTGCCAGCAGCTTGTTTGGGGGGGCAGGAGAGCAGTACTTC. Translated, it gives CASSLFGGAGEQYF.

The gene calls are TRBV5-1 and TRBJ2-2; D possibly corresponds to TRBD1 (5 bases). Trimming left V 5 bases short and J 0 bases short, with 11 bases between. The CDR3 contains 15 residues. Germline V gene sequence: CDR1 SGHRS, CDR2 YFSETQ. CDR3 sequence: CASSFRAPNTGELFF. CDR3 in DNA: TGCGCCAGCAGTTTCAGGGCCCCGAACACCGGGGAGCTGTTTTTT.

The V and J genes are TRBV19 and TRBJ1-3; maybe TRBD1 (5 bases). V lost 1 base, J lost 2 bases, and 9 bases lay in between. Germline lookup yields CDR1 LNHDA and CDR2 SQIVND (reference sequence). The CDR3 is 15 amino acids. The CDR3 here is CASSIAAGPGNTIYF. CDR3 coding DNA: TGTGCCAGTAGTATAGCCGCAGGGCCTGGAAACACCATATATTTT.

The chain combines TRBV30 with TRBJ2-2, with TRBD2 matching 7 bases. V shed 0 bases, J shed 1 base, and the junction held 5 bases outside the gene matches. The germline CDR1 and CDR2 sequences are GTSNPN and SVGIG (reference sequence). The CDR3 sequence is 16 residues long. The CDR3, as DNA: TGTGCCTGGAGTGTAAGGGCGGGGGTGAACACCGGGGAGCTGTTTTTT. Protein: CAWSVRAGVNTGELFF.

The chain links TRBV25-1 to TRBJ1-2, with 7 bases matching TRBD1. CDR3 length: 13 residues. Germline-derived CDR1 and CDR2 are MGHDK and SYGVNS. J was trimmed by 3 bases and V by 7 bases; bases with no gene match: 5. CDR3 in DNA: TGTGCCAGCAAGTTGGGGACAGACTATGGCTACACCTTC. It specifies CASKLGTDYGYTF.

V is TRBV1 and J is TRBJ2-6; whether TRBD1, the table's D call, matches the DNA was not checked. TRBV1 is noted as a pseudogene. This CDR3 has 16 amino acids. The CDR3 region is CTSSQGEGAGANVLTF. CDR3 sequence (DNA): TGCACCAGCAGCCAAGGGGAAGGGGCTGGGGCCAACGTCCTGACTTTC.

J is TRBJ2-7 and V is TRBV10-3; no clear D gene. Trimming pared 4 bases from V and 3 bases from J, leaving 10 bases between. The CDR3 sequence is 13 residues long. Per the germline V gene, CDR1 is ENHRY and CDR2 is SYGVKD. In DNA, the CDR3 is TGTGCCATCAGTGTCATGGTCGGCTACGAGCAGTACTTC. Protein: CAISVMVGYEQYF.

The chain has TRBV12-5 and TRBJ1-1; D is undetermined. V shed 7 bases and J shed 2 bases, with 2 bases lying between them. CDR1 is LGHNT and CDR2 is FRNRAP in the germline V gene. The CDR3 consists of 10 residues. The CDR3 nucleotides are TGTGCTAGTGCTAACACTGAAGCTTTCTTT. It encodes CASANTEAFF.

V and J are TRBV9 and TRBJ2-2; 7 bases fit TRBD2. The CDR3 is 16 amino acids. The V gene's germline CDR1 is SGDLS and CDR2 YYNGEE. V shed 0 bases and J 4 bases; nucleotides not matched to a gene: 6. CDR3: CASSVARRGGTGELFF. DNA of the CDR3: TGTGCCAGCAGCGTAGCCCGACGCGGGGGCACCGGGGAGCTGTTTTTT.

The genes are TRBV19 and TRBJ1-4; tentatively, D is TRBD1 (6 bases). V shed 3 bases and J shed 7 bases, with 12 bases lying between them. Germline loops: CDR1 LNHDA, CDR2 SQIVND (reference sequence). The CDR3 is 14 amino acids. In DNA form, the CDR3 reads TGTGCCAGTAGTATCAGGGGCCGCACTGAAAAACTGTTTTTT. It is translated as CASSIRGRTEKLFF.

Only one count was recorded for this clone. CDR3 region: CSVDATGWGNTEAFF. CDR3 DNA sequence: TGCAGCGTGGACGCGACAGGTTGGGGGAACACTGAAGCTTTCTTT. V is TRBV29-1 and J is TRBJ1-1; D is perhaps TRBD1 (6 bases). V lost 6 bases and J lost 1, with 18 bases in between. Germline CDR1 is SQVTM and CDR2 is ANQGSEA. This CDR3 comprises 15 residues.

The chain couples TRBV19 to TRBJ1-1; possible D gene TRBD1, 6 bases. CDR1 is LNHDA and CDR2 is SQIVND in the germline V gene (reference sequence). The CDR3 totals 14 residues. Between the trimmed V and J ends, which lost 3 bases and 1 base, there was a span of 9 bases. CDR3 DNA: TGTGCCAGTAGTATCCAGGGGAGGAACACTGAAGCTTTCTTT. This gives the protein CASSIQGRNTEAFF.

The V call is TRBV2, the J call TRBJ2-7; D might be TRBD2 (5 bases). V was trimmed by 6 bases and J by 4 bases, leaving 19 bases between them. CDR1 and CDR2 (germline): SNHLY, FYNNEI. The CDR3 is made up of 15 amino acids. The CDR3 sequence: CASSRESSGAYEQYF. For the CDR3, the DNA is TGTGCCAGCAGCCGAGAGTCAAGCGGAGCTTACGAGCAGTACTTC.

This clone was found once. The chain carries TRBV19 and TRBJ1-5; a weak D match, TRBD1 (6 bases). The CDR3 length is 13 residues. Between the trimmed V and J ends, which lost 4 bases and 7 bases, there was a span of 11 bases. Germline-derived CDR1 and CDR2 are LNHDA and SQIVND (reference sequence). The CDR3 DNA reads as TGTGCCAGTAGTAAGAATGACAGGCAGCCCCAGCATTTT. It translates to CASSKNDRQPQHF.

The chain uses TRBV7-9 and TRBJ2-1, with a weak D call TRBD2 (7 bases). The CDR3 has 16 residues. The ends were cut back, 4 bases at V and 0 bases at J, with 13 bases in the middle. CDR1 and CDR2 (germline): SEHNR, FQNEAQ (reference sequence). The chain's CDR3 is CASSSMAGASYNEQFF. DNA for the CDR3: TGTGCCAGCAGCTCTATGGCGGGGGCCTCCTACAATGAGCAGTTCTTC.

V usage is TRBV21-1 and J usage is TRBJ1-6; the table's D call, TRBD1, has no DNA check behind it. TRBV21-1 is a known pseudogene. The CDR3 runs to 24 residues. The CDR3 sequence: CASSKGTSNNRVPLPRAYNSPLHF. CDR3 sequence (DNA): TGTGCCAGCAGCAAAGGCACATCCAATAACAGGGTTCCCCTCCCCAGGGCCTATAATTCACCCCTCCACTTT.

CDR3: CASSAGQGKQPQHF. In DNA, the CDR3 is TGTGCCAGCAGTGCCGGACAGGGGAAACAGCCCCAGCATTTT. The chain combines TRBV2 with TRBJ1-5; TRBD1 agrees at 9 bases. The V gene end was trimmed by 4 bases and the J gene end by 7 bases; junction bases not matched to a gene: 5. CDR3 length equals 14 residues. CDR1 and CDR2 (germline): SNHLY, FYNNEI.

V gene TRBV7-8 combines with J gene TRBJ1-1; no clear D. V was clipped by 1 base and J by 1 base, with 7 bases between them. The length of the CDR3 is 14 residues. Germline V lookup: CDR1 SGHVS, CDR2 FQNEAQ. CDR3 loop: CASSLVNRNTEAFF. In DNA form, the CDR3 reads TGTGCCAGCAGCTTAGTGAACAGGAACACTGAAGCTTTCTTT.

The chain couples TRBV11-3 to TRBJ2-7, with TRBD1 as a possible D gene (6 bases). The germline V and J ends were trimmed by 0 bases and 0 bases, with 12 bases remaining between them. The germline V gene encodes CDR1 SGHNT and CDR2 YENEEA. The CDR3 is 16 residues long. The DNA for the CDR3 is TGTGCCAGCAGCTTAGAGGGGACACAAAGCTCCTACGAGCAGTACTTC. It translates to CASSLEGTQSSYEQYF.

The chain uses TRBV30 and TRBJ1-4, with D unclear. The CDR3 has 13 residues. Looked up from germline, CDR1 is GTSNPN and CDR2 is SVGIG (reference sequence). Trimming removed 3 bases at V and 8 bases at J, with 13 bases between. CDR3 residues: CAWSPGFGEKLFF. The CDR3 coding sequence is TGTGCCTGGAGCCCCGGGTTCGGGGAAAAACTGTTTTTT.

The chain's CDR3 is CASSFPPGPGTVEQFF. The CDR3 DNA follows: TGTGCCAGCAGCTTCCCCCCGGGTCCCGGGACAGTTGAGCAGTTCTTC. The chain is built from TRBV7-2 and TRBJ2-1; 7 bases fit TRBD1. CDR3 size: 16 residues. V gave up 3 bases and J gave up 9 bases; unmatched junction bases: 14. Germline V gives CDR1 SGHTA, CDR2 FQGNSA.

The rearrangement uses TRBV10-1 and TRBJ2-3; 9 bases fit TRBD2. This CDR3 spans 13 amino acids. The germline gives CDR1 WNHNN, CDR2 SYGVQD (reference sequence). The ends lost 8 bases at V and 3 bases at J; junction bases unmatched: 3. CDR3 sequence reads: CASQLAGTDTQYF. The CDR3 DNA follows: TGCGCCAGCCAACTAGCGGGTACAGATACGCAGTATTTT.

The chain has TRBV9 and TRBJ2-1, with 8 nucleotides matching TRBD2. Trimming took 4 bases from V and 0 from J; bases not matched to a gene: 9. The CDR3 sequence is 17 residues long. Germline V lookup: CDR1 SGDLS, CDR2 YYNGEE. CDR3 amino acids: CASSPRPAGGSYNEQFF. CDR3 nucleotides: TGTGCCAGCAGCCCGAGACCGGCGGGGGGCTCCTACAATGAGCAGTTCTTC. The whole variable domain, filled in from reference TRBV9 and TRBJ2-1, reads DSGVTQTPKHLITATGQRVTLRCSPRSGDLSVYWYQQSLDQGLQFLIQYYNGEERAKGNILERFSAQQFPDLHSELNLSSLELGDSALYFCASSPRPAGGSYNEQFFGPGTRLTVL.

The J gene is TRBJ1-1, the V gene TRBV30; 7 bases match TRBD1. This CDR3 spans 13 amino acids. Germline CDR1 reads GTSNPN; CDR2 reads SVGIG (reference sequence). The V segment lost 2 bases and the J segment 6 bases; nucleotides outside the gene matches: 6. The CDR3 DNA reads TGTGCCTGGAGTCCTCCGACAGGGTCTGAAGCTTTCTTT. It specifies CAWSPPTGSEAFF. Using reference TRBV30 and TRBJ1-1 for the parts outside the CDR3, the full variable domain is SQTIHQWPATLVQPVGSPLSLECTVEGTSNPNLYWYRQAAGRGLQLLFYSVGIGQISSEVPQNLSASRPQDRQFILSSKKLLLSDSGFYLCAWSPPTGSEAFFGQGTRLTVV.

Here the CDR3 reads CASSLVEPVNEKLFF. In DNA form, the CDR3 reads TGTGCCAGCAGCTTAGTCGAGCCGGTAAATGAAAAACTGTTTTTT. The chain carries TRBV7-9 and TRBJ1-4; D not resolved. The V and J ends lost 1 base and 5 bases respectively, with 11 bases between them. The CDR3 is 15 amino acids. CDR1 SEHNR and CDR2 FQNEAQ come from the germline V gene (reference sequence).

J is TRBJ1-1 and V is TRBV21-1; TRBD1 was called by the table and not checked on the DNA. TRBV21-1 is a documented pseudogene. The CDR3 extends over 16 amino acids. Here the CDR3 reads CASSKALRGQGTEAFF. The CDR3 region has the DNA TGTGCCAGCAGCAAAGCGCTCAGGGGTCAGGGCACTGAAGCTTTCTTT.